The text below deals with one TCR beta chain. This specimen comes from a study of blood T cell repertoires in COVID-19. Study details: The samples span acute and convalescent COVID-19 from the United States, Italy and Spain. PBMCs, B-cell-depleted T cells, or T cells were the source of the cDNA or gDNA that made up the material.

Per the original methods: Amplification of reference gene primers provided the estimated nucleated cell counts. TCRdb keeps only in-frame clones here, not all; method: immunoSEQ multiplex PCR. Clone size and V and J calls were adopted from that table, with D and trimming inferred from the DNA. The repertoire consists of about 280,000 clones, with over 75% occurring once and the leading ten covering approximately 10%. CDR1 LGHNT and CDR2 FRNRAP come from the germline V gene. CDR3 length: 16 residues. The J segment lost 5 bases and the V segment lost 5 bases, leaving 8 bases of the junction unmatched. Sequenced input: peripheral blood. V is TRBV12-5 and J is TRBJ2-1; 11 nucleotides line up with TRBD2. This clonotype was sampled from a woman aged 70-85 years with acute or convalescent COVID-19. CDR3 in amino acids: CASGDLSGGVHNEQFF. Written as DNA, the CDR3 is TGTGCTAGTGGTGACCTTAGCGGGGGGGTCCACAATGAGCAGTTCTTC.